The table lists the clone carrying this T cell receptor beta chain with a count of one. The antigen remains undetermined. The CDR3 length is 16 residues. The data stem from a study of cytotoxic CD8 clonotypes in ibrutinib-treated CLL. Points from the study as a whole: Clonality rose at ibrutinib response and fell back toward baseline at progression.

TCRdb keeps only in-frame clones here, not all; method: immunoSEQ multiplex PCR. In the table there are fewer than 100,000 clones, 79% of which are singletons. The TCR originated in a human donor with chronic lymphocytic leukemia. The material sequenced was PBMCs, taken after 12 months of ibrutinib treatment. This chain uses TRBV21-1 with TRBJ2-3. TRBV21-1 is classified as a pseudogene. CDR3 sequence reads: CASSKVQRPHTDTQYF. The CDR3 nucleotides are TGTGCCAGCAGCAAAGTTCAGAGACCGCACACAGATACGCAGTATTTT.